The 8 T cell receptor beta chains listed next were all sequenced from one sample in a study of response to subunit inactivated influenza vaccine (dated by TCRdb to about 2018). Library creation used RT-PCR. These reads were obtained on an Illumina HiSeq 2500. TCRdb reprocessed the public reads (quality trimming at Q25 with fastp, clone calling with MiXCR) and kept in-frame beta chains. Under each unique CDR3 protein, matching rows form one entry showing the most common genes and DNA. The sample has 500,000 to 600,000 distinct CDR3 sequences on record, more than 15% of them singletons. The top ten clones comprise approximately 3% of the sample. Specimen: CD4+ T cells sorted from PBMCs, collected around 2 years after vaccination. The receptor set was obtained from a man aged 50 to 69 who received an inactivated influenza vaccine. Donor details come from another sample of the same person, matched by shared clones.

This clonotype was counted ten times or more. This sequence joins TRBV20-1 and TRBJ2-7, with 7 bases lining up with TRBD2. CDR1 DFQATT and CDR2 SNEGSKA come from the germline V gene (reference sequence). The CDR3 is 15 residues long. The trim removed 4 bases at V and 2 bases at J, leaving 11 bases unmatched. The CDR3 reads CSAKNWGGPAYEQYF. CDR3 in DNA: TGCAGTGCTAAGAACTGGGGGGGACCAGCCTACGAGCAGTACTTC.

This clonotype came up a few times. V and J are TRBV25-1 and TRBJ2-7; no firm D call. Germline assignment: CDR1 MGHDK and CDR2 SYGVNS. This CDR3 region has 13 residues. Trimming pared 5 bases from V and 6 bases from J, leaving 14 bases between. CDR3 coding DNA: TGTGCCAGCAGTCTCGGTGTGGGTTCCGAGCAGTACTTC. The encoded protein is CASSLGVGSEQYF.

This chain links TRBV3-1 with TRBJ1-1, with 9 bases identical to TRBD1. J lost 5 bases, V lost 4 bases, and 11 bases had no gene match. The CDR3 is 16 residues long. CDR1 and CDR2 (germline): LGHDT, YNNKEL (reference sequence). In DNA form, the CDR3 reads TGTGCCAGCAGCCCAACAGGGGGCTTCTTGGGGACTGAAGCTTTCTTT. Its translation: CASSPTGGFLGTEAFF.

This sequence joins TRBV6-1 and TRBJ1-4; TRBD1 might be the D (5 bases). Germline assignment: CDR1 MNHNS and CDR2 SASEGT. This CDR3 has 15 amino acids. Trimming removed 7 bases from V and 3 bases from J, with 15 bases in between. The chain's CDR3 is CASTRWGRANEKLFF. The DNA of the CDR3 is TGTGCCAGCACCCGTTGGGGCAGGGCTAATGAAAAACTGTTTTTT.

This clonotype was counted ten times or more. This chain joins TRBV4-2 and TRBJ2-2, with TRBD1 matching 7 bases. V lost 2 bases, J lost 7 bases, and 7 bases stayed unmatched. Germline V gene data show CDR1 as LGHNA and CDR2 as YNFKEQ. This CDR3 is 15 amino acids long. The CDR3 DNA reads TGTGCCAGCAGCCAACCCGACAGGGTTAGCGGGGAGCTGTTTTTT. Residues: CASSQPDRVSGELFF.

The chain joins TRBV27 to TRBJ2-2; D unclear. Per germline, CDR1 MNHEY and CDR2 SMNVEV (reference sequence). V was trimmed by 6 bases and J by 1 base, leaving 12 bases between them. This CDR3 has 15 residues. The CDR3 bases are TGTGCCAGCAGAGCCTCAGCCTTGAACACCGGGGAGCTGTTTTTT. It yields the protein CASRASALNTGELFF.

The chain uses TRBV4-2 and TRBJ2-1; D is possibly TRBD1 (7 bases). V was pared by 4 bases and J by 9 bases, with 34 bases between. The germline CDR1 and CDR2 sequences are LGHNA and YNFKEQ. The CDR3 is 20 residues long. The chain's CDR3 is CASSPRDTTRGQAGGGEQFF. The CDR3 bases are TGTGCCAGCAGCCCTCGTGACACGACCCGAGGACAGGCCGGGGGTGGTGAGCAGTTCTTC.

Here the CDR3 DNA reads TGTGCCAGCAGCTTATTAGGGACTAGCGGGAGGTCGGAGCAGTTCTTC. This sequence encodes CASSLLGTSGRSEQFF. The chain employs TRBV7-3 and TRBJ2-1; 15 bases are shared with TRBD2. The V and J ends lost 2 bases and 10 bases, in that order; junction bases with no gene match: 6. CDR1 and CDR2 (germline): SGHTA, FQGTGA. CDR3 size: 16 residues.